This T cell receptor beta chain was captured by sequencing in a study of neurological immune-mediated disorders. The length of the CDR3 is 12 residues. Deletions cut 7 bases from V and 3 bases from J, with 11 bases between. In germline, CDR1 is DFQATT, CDR2 SNEGSKA (reference sequence). TCRdb processed the 5' RACE reads anew with MiXCR; each CDR3 protein has one entry. The table has 45,000 to 50,000 distinct CDR3 sequences, 4% to 5.5% seen once. This sequence was found in a woman aged 60-70 years with multiple sclerosis. Sequencing input: PBMCs. The chain joins TRBV20-1 to TRBJ2-3, with D hard to call. The CDR3 loop reads CSVVDPTDTQYF. CDR3 sequence (DNA): TGCAGTGTAGTAGATCCGACAGATACGCAGTATTTT.